This T cell receptor (beta chain) was recorded in a study of blood T cell repertoires in COVID-19. At the level of the study: Both acute and convalescent COVID-19 samples were obtained from the United States, Italy and Spain. In each case, the material was cDNA or gDNA derived from T cells, B-cell-depleted T cells, or PBMCs.

In the source study's methods: Estimated nucleated cell counts came from reference gene primer amplification. Some clones are missing from TCRdb's copy, which holds only in-frame ones; the method was immunoSEQ multiplex PCR. The DNA gave D and trimming, while V, J and clone size come from that table. The table records approximately 140,000 clones, 85% of them present only once. Per germline, CDR1 SGHVS and CDR2 FNYEAQ. V dropped 0 bases and J dropped 6 bases, with 11 bases sitting between them. This CDR3 has 15 residues. This clone was counted between two and nine times. The receptor comes from a middle-aged woman with active or convalescent COVID-19. This chain connects TRBV7-6 to TRBJ2-2; D unclear. Sequenced input: peripheral blood. Written as DNA, the CDR3 is TGTGCCAGCAGCTTAGCGAGTGTCGAGGCCGGGGAGCTGTTTTTT. Protein product: CASSLASVEAGELFF. The full variable domain, in which reference TRBV7-6 and TRBJ2-2 provide the parts outside the CDR3, is GAGVSQSPRYKVTKRGQDVALRCDPISGHVSLYWYRQALGQGPEFLTYFNYEAQQDKSGLPNDRFSAERPEGSISTLTIQRTEQRDSAMYRCASSLASVEAGELFFGEGSRLTVL.